This T cell receptor beta chain derives from a study of response to subunit inactivated influenza vaccine. This clonotype has a handful of counts. Its antigen is as yet unknown. Whole-study results and caveats: T cells newly recruited by each seasonal influenza vaccination are few, the authors suggested.

CDR1 and CDR2 (germline): MDHEN, SYDVKM. The CDR3 length is 12 residues. V gave up 6 bases and J gave up 3 bases, with 8 bases separating them. TCRdb ran MiXCR on the RT-PCR reads and lists one entry per CDR3 protein. The sample has more than 200,000 distinct CDR3 sequences; 9% to 15% are singletons. This receptor was obtained from a man aged 50 or older who received an inactivated influenza vaccine. This sample comprised non-naive T cells sorted from PBMCs, obtained around 14 days before vaccination. The rearrangement uses TRBV28 and TRBJ1-2; D remains ambiguous. The CDR3 region is CASRLGDYGYTF. CDR3 coding DNA: TGTGCCAGCAGGTTGGGAGACTATGGCTACACCTTC.